This T cell receptor beta chain comes out of a study of cytomegalovirus exposure and HLA in healthy donors. PCR employed 60 Vbeta and 13 Jbeta primers. Profiled with immunoSEQ multiplex PCR; TCRdb holds only in-frame clones, not every one. The profile shows 70,000 or so clones, approximately 90% of them singletons. Each donor's status was that of a healthy bone marrow donor. Concerning this clone itself: Antigen: not known.

The J segment lost 0 bases and the V segment lost 4 bases, leaving 3 bases of the junction unmatched. Germline V gene sequence: CDR1 SGHTA, CDR2 FQGTGA. CDR3 length: 16 residues. Broader study findings: Most subjects had HLA-A and HLA-B alleles reportedly predicted accurately by TCR beta sequences.

The material sequenced was PBMCs. The gene calls are TRBV7-3 and TRBJ2-3; TRBD2 agrees at 11 bases. The TCR comes from a woman under 40 in good health and CMV-seronegative. Here the CDR3 DNA reads TGTGCCAGCAGCTCCTTAGCGGGAGGGAGCACAGATACGCAGTATTTT. Its translation is CASSSLAGGSTDTQYF.